This T cell receptor (beta chain) was documented in a study of CD8+CD57+ T cells in acquired aplastic anemia. The V gene lost 6 bases and the J gene lost 5 bases, with 13 bases spanning the gap. The germline V gene encodes CDR1 ENHRY and CDR2 SYGVKD. The CDR3 covers 13 residues. Researchers used genomic DNA as the template to profile TCR beta VDJ and CDR3. TCRdb analysed the reads with MiXCR anew, one entry per CDR3 protein. The sample has 350,000 to 450,000 distinct CDR3 sequences, around 72% seen once. The TCR comes from a human donor in good health, serving as a control. Source material: sorted CD4+, CD8+, or CD8+CD57+ T cells (not recorded which) from PBMCs. The chain combines TRBV10-3 with TRBJ1-1, with D perhaps matching TRBD1 (6 bases). The DNA of the CDR3 is TGTGCCATCAGCTACAGGACAGAGACTGAAGCTTTCTTT. This encodes CAISYRTETEAFF.